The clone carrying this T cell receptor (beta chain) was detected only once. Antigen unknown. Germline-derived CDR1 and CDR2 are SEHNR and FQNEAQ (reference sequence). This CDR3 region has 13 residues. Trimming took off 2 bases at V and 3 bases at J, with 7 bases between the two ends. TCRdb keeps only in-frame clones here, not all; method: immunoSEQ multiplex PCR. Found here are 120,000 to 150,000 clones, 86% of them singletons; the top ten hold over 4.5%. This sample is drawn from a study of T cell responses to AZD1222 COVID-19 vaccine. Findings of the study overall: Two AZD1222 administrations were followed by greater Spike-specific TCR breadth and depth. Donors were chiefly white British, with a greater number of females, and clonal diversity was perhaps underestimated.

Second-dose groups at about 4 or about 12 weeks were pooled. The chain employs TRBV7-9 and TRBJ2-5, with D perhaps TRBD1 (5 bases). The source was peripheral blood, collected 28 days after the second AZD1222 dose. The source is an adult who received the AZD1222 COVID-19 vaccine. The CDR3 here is CASSLWGEETQYF. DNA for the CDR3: TGTGCCAGCAGCTTATGGGGCGAAGAGACCCAGTACTTC. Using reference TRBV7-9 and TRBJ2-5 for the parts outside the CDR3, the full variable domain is DTGVSQNPRHKITKRGQNVTFRCDPISEHNRLYWYRQTLGQGPEFLTYFQNEAQLEKSRLLSDRFSAERPKGSFSTLEIQRTEQGDSAMYLCASSLWGEETQYFGPGTRLLVL.